This T cell receptor (beta chain) was profiled in a study of T cells in localized non-small cell lung cancer. The protocol was immunoSEQ multiplex PCR, while the TCRdb copy is restricted to in-frame clones and leaves out a portion. Among 50,000 to 55,000 clones listed, approximately 86% were seen once. This clone was detected only a few times. The antigen remains unidentified. The CDR3 spans 13 residues. From germline, CDR1 is LNHNV and CDR2 YYDKDF (reference sequence). The germline V and J ends were trimmed by 2 bases and 0 bases, with 4 bases remaining between them. Study-wide points: Highest T cell clonality was seen in uninvolved adjacent lung, surpassing that measured in tumor. Heterogeneity within the tumor remains possible, as just one region underwent sequencing. Among the top 100 tumor clones, a median about 57 appeared in adjacent lung.

V usage is TRBV15 and J usage is TRBJ1-1; D remains ambiguous. The receptor was derived from a female donor with stage II lung adenocarcinoma. This specimen consisted of PBMCs, obtained before any cancer treatment. The CDR3 spells CATSRNMNTEAFF. The CDR3 DNA is TGTGCCACCAGCAGAAACATGAACACTGAAGCTTTCTTT.